The source of this T cell receptor (beta chain) is a study of blood T cell repertoires in COVID-19. Study information: COVID-19 samples from acute and convalescent phases originated in the United States, Italy and Spain. PBMCs, B-cell-depleted T cells, or T cells were the source of the cDNA or gDNA that made up the material.

The table came from immunoSEQ multiplex PCR; TCRdb's copy has only in-frame clones and leaves some out. Among roughly 300,000 clones listed, around 85% were seen once. Living in about two dozen US areas, the participants were between roughly 18 and 90 years of age. Recovery meant two consecutive negative NP/OP PCR tests, professional clearance, or resolved symptoms. Germline V gives CDR1 SEHNR, CDR2 FQNEAQ (reference sequence). The V and J ends lost 3 bases and 2 bases respectively, with 20 bases between them. The CDR3 has 19 amino acids. Source material: PBMCs or T cells enriched from blood (not recorded which). This receptor was identified in a woman in her 50s who had recovered from COVID-19. This chain uses TRBV7-9 with TRBJ2-6; TRBD1 might be the D (5 bases). For the CDR3, the DNA is TGTGCCAGCAGCTTCGGTACGGGCAGGGTAACCCCTGGGGCCAACGTCCTGACTTTC. Protein: CASSFGTGRVTPGANVLTF.